A single sample is the source of the 17 T cell receptor beta chains below, sequenced in a study of cytomegalovirus exposure and HLA in healthy donors. Use of 60 Vbeta and 13 Jbeta primers characterized the PCR. Clones were sequenced by immunoSEQ multiplex PCR, and TCRdb holds only the in-frame ones, with some missing. This sample carries about 170,000 clones, with 1% to 1.5% going to the ten biggest clones. Sequencing was done on a sample of PBMCs. Receptors were obtained from a woman aged 60-70 years in good health and CMV-seronegative.

The chain has TRBV7-3 and TRBJ2-3; 9 bases line up with TRBD1. This CDR3 contains 13 residues. Germline CDR1 reads SGHTA; CDR2 reads FQGTGA. Unmatched junction bases numbered 3, after V lost 4 bases and J lost 7 bases. CDR3 coding DNA: TGTGCCAGCAGCTACACAGGGGGCAATACGCAGTATTTT. Translation: CASSYTGGNTQYF.

V is TRBV2 and J is TRBJ2-1; 8 bases fit TRBD2. The V and J ends lost 7 bases and 7 bases, in that order; junction bases with no gene match: 3. CDR3 size: 12 residues. Germline V gene sequence: CDR1 SNHLY, CDR2 FYNNEI. CDR3 loop: CASTSGGNEQFF. CDR3 in DNA: TGTGCCAGCACCTCGGGAGGGAATGAGCAGTTCTTC.

The chain joins TRBV2 to TRBJ1-2; 7 positions agree with TRBD1. The junction had 5 bases not matched to a gene; V was cut back by 3 bases and J by 7 bases. This CDR3 contains 13 residues. Per germline, CDR1 SNHLY and CDR2 FYNNEI. The CDR3 sequence: CASSDRGLGGYTF. CDR3 nucleotide sequence: TGTGCCAGCAGTGATAGGGGGCTCGGTGGCTACACCTTC. Combining the CDR3 with reference TRBV2 and TRBJ1-2 gives the whole variable domain EPEVTQTPSHQVTQMGQEVILRCVPISNHLYFYWYRQILGQKVEFLVSFYNNEISEKSEIFDDQFSVERPDGSNFTLKIRSTKLEDSAMYFCASSDRGLGGYTFGSGTRLTVV.

The J gene is TRBJ1-2, the V gene TRBV27, with no clear D. The CDR3 is 11 residues long. V lost 4 bases and J 8 bases, leaving 8 bases between the germline ends. CDR1 is MNHEY and CDR2 is SMNVEV in the germline V gene (reference sequence). The CDR3 region has the DNA TGTGCCAGCAGTTCGGCGGGAGGCTACACCTTC. This sequence encodes CASSSAGGYTF.

This chain uses TRBV29-1 with TRBJ2-1; 11 bases map to TRBD1. The trim removed 8 bases at V and 7 bases at J, leaving 10 bases unmatched. This CDR3 contains 14 residues. From germline, CDR1 is SQVTM and CDR2 ANQGSEA. CDR3 sequence: CSLTLGTGGNEQFF. CDR3 in DNA: TGCAGCCTTACGCTAGGGACAGGGGGAAATGAGCAGTTCTTC.

The rearrangement joins TRBV7-8 to TRBJ2-3, with TRBD1 matching over 10 bases. This CDR3 is 15 amino acids long. CDR1 is SGHVS and CDR2 is FQNEAQ in the germline V gene. J gave up 3 bases and V 5 bases, and 5 bases lay outside the gene matches. The CDR3 loop is CASSDRDRGTDTQYF. Here the CDR3 DNA reads TGTGCCAGCAGCGACCGGGACAGGGGTACAGATACGCAGTATTTT.

The chain links TRBV4-1 to TRBJ1-4, with TRBD1 matching 7 bases. V trimming: 0 bases; J trimming: 10 bases; junction bases outside the gene matches: 14. In germline, CDR1 is MGHRA, CDR2 YSYEKL. The CDR3 runs to 17 residues. Here the CDR3 DNA reads TGCGCCAGCAGCCAAGAGAAGGGCCAGGGGGAAGCGAGAAAACTGTTTTTT. Translated, it gives CASSQEKGQGEARKLFF.

The chain couples TRBV19 to TRBJ2-5, with TRBD1 identical over 7 bases. Trimming at V came to 4 bases and at J to 1 base, leaving 3 bases not matched to a gene. This CDR3 region has 14 residues. Germline assignment: CDR1 LNHDA and CDR2 SQIVND (reference sequence). The CDR3: CASSTGQVQETQYF. CDR3 DNA: TGTGCCAGTAGTACAGGACAGGTCCAAGAGACCCAGTACTTC.

The rearrangement joins TRBV9 to TRBJ2-7; 10 nucleotides match TRBD2. V shed 0 bases and J 1 base; nucleotides not matched to a gene: 4. Germline V gene data show CDR1 as SGDLS and CDR2 as YYNGEE. The CDR3 is made up of 16 amino acids. CDR3 sequence: CASSVAPTSGSYEQYF. The DNA of the CDR3 is TGTGCCAGCAGCGTAGCGCCGACTAGCGGGTCCTACGAGCAGTACTTC.

J is TRBJ2-1 and V is TRBV9, with a tentative D call TRBD2 (6 bases). The V and J ends lost 4 bases and 4 bases respectively, with 15 bases between them. This CDR3 has 15 residues. CDR1 and CDR2 from the germline V gene are SGDLS and YYNGEE. CDR3 in amino acids: CASSQTTSEYNEQFF. CDR3 DNA sequence: TGTGCCAGCAGCCAAACGACTAGTGAGTACAATGAGCAGTTCTTC. Filled out from reference TRBV9 and TRBJ2-1, the complete variable domain reads DSGVTQTPKHLITATGQRVTLRCSPRSGDLSVYWYQQSLDQGLQFLIQYYNGEERAKGNILERFSAQQFPDLHSELNLSSLELGDSALYFCASSQTTSEYNEQFFGPGTRLTVL.

The V call is TRBV6-6, the J call TRBJ1-2; 7 nucleotides align to TRBD1. The CDR3 is 14 amino acids. The V segment lost 2 bases and the J segment 8 bases; nucleotides outside the gene matches: 8. Germline loops: CDR1 MNHNY, CDR2 SVGAGI (reference sequence). The DNA of the CDR3 is TGTGCCAGCAGTTACACAGGGGCCGATCGGGGCTACACCTTC. It translates to CASSYTGADRGYTF.

The CDR3 DNA reads as TGTGCCAGCAGTTACTCGTATACCTACAATGAGCAGTTCTTC. The encoded protein is CASSYSYTYNEQFF. This sequence joins TRBV6-5 and TRBJ2-1; D not resolved. Germline V lookup: CDR1 MNHEY, CDR2 SVGAGI. The CDR3 consists of 14 residues. Trimming shortened V by 0 bases and J by 2 bases, and 5 bases separated the two germline ends.

The V and J genes are TRBV5-4 and TRBJ2-5, with 7 bases fitting TRBD2. Germline CDR1 reads SGHNT; CDR2 reads YYREEE (reference sequence). This CDR3 region has 16 residues. V trimming: 4 bases; J trimming: 1 base; junction bases outside the gene matches: 10. The CDR3 coding sequence is TGTGCCAGCAGCCCTACCCGACTAGCTTCCCAAGAGACCCAGTACTTC. Translation: CASSPTRLASQETQYF.

J is TRBJ1-4 and V is TRBV4-1, with 11 bases fitting TRBD1. Germline V lookup: CDR1 MGHRA, CDR2 YSYEKL. Trimming cost V 2 bases and J 8 bases; bases outside gene matches: 13. The CDR3 runs to 18 residues. The CDR3 spells CASSQTINLWDRGEKLFF. The CDR3 DNA follows: TGCGCCAGCAGCCAAACTATAAATTTGTGGGACAGGGGGGAAAAACTGTTTTTT.

This chain links TRBV7-6 with TRBJ2-2, with 11 bases identical to TRBD1. V was clipped by 3 bases and J by 7 bases; unmatched bases: 13. Per germline, CDR1 SGHVS and CDR2 FNYEAQ. The CDR3 has 18 residues. CDR3 loop: CASSFSSGTGGINGELFF. The CDR3, as DNA: TGTGCCAGCAGCTTCTCCTCCGGGACAGGGGGGATAAACGGGGAGCTGTTTTTT.

This chain uses TRBV11-3 with TRBJ1-1, with 7 bases that match TRBD1. V lost 6 bases and J lost 10; bases outside the gene matches: 11. CDR1 and CDR2 from the germline V gene are SGHNT and YENEEA. The length of the CDR3 is 13 residues. The CDR3 DNA is TGTGCCAGCAGTGGGACAGAAGGGGTTGGAGCTTTCTTT. Translating gives CASSGTEGVGAFF.

The chain carries TRBV7-9 and TRBJ1-6; 10 bases agree with TRBD1. CDR1 is SEHNR, CDR2 FQNEAQ, per germline (reference sequence). Trimming removed 6 bases from V and 7 bases from J; junction bases left unmatched: 6. The CDR3 spans 15 residues. This CDR3 is CASSNPGQGNSPLHF. The CDR3 DNA reads TGTGCCAGCAGTAATCCGGGACAGGGGAATTCACCCCTCCACTTT.